The rows below give T cell receptor beta chains drawn from one sample of a study of cytomegalovirus exposure and HLA in healthy donors. TCRdb's table, derived via immunoSEQ multiplex PCR, lists solely in-frame clones and lacks some. The table has about 170,000 clones, 75% to 80% seen once. The sequenced sample was PBMCs. Receptors originate from a woman in her fifties or sixties in good health and CMV-seropositive. The CDR3 runs from the conserved cysteine through the conserved F or W. The D gene is left open where the match is weak. Size values are once, few and many counts, or a class for expanded clones, and some rows have none.

j_gene | d_gene | v_gene | abundance | len | CDR3aa | CDR3nt
TRBJ2-1 | NA | TRBV6-5 | NA | 15 | CASSYTDSSYNEQFF | TGTGCCAGCAGTTACACTGATAGCTCCTACAATGAGCAGTTCTTC
TRBJ2-7 | NA | TRBV6-5 | NA | 13 | CASDGTLSYEQYF | TGTGCCAGCGATGGGACTCTCTCCTACGAGCAGTACTTC
TRBJ2-7 | NA | TRBV27 | NA | 11 | CASSLAGEQYF | TGTGCCAGCAGTCTGGCGGGGGAGCAGTACTTC
TRBJ2-7 | TRBD2 | TRBV4-1 | NA | 16 | CASSLRLAGGPHEQYF | TGCGCCAGCAGCCTCCGACTAGCGGGAGGGCCCCACGAGCAGTACTTC
TRBJ1-2 | NA | TRBV4-3 | NA | 16 | CASSQLSGQGRYDYTF | TGCGCCAGCAGCCAACTGAGTGGGCAGGGCCGATACGACTACACCTTC
TRBJ1-4 | NA | TRBV9 | NA | 16 | CASSVGGQSTNEKLFF | TGTGCCAGCAGCGTAGGGGGGCAGTCAACTAATGAAAAACTGTTTTTT
TRBJ1-1 | NA | TRBV29-1 | NA | 13 | CSVGEGGGTEAFF | TGCAGCGTTGGGGAAGGGGGGGGAACTGAAGCTTTCTTT
TRBJ2-1 | TRBD2 | TRBV5-4 | NA | 15 | CASSLVAGTYNEQFF | TGTGCCAGCAGCTTAGTAGCGGGGACCTACAATGAGCAGTTCTTC
TRBJ2-1 | NA | TRBV14 | NA | 16 | CASSSTGGPNYNEQFF | TGTGCCAGCAGCTCTACGGGGGGCCCTAACTACAATGAGCAGTTCTTC
TRBJ2-3 | NA | TRBV2 | NA | 12 | CASKLAADTQYF | TGTGCCAGCAAATTAGCAGCAGATACGCAGTATTTT
TRBJ2-5 | NA | TRBV29-1 | NA | 13 | CSVEDWPQETQYF | TGCAGCGTTGAAGATTGGCCCCAGGAGACCCAGTACTTC
TRBJ2-7 | NA | TRBV30 | NA | 13 | CAWRDRQVSEQYF | TGTGCCTGGAGAGACCGGCAGGTCTCCGAGCAGTACTTC
TRBJ1-4 | TRBD1 | TRBV7-9 | NA | 17 | CASSGTGRWGHNEKLFF | TGTGCCAGCAGCGGGACAGGGAGATGGGGGCATAATGAAAAACTGTTTTTT
TRBJ2-7 | TRBD2 | TRBV7-9 | NA | 18 | CASSLPLRGSAGVDEQYF | TGTGCCAGCAGCTTGCCCCTCCGGGGTAGCGCGGGAGTCGACGAGCAGTACTTC
TRBJ1-2 | NA | TRBV6-5 | NA | 11 | CASSYRGGYTF | TGTGCCAGCAGTTACAGGGGTGGCTACACCTTC
TRBJ1-1 | NA | TRBV25-1 | NA | 12 | CASSGLNTEAFF | TGTGCCAGCAGTGGGCTGAACACTGAAGCTTTCTTT
TRBJ2-3 | NA | TRBV5-1 | NA | 16 | CASRAVGGSSTDTQYF | TGCGCCAGCAGGGCCGTCGGGGGATCTAGCACAGATACGCAGTATTTT
TRBJ1-1 | NA | TRBV4-1 | NA | 17 | CASSQAGRRGENTEAFF | TGCGCCAGCAGCCAAGCTGGTCGCAGGGGTGAAAACACTGAAGCTTTCTTT
TRBJ1-1 | NA | TRBV7-9 | once | 14 | CASSSMSLLTEAFF | TGTGCCAGCAGCTCTATGTCTCTACTCACTGAAGCTTTCTTT
TRBJ1-6 | NA | TRBV4-1 | NA | 16 | CASSQDRPASMTPLHF | TGCGCCAGCAGCCAAGACCGACCGGCTTCAATGACTCCCCTCCACTTT